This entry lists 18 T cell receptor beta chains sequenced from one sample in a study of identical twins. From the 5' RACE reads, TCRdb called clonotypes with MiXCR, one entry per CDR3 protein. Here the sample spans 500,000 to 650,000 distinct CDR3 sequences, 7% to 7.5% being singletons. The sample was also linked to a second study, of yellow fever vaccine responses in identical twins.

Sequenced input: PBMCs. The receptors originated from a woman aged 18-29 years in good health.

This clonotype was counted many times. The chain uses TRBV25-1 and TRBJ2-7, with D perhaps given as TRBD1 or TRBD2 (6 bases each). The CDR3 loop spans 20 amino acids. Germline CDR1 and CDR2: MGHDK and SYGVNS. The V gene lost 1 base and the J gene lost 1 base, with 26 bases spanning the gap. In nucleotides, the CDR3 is TGTGCCAGCAGTGAATCAGGGGCGAGAGGAGTGGGGGAGGCTTCCTACGAGCAGTACTTC. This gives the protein CASSESGARGVGEASYEQYF.

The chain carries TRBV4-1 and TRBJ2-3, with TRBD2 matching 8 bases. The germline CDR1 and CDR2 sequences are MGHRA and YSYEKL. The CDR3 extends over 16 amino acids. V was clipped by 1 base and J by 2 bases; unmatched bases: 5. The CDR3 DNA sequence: TGCGCCAGCAGCCAAGGGACTAGCCTGCCCACAGATACGCAGTATTTT. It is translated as CASSQGTSLPTDTQYF.

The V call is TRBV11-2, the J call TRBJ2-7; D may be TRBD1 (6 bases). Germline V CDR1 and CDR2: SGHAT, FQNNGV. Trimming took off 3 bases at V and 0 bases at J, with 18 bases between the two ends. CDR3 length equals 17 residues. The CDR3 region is CASSLFRGRDTSYEQYF. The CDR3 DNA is TGTGCCAGCAGCTTGTTTAGGGGCAGGGACACCTCCTACGAGCAGTACTTC.

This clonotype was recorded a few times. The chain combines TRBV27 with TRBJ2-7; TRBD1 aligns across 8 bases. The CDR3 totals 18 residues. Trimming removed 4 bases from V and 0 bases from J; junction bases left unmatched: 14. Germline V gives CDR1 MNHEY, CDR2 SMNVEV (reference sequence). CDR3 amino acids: CASSSLMLDRASSYEQYF. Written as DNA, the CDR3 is TGTGCCAGCAGTTCATTAATGTTGGACAGGGCGTCCTCCTACGAGCAGTACTTC.

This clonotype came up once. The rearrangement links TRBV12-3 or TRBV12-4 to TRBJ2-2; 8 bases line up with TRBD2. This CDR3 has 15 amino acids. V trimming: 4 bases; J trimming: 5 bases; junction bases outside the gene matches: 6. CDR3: CASSWSGSGTGELFF. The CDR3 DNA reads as TGTGCCAGCAGTTGGAGCGGGAGCGGAACCGGGGAGCTGTTTTTT.

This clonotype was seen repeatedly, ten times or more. Here the CDR3 DNA reads TGCAGTGCTAGGGACGACAGGCCACACTATGGCTACACCTTC. Translating gives CSARDDRPHYGYTF. This sequence joins TRBV20-1 and TRBJ1-2, with a weak D call TRBD1 (6 bases). Germline CDR1 is DFQATT and CDR2 is SNEGSKA (reference sequence). The CDR3 extends over 14 amino acids. The V and J ends lost 3 bases and 3 bases respectively, with 14 bases between them.

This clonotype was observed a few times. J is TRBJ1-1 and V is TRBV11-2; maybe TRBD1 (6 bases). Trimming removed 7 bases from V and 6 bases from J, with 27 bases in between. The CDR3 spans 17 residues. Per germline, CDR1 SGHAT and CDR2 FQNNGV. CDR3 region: CASTTPQGIRSRAEAFF. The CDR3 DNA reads TGTGCCAGCACCACTCCACAGGGCATAAGATCACGGGCTGAAGCTTTCTTT.

CDR3 region: CASSTSRNTGELFF. The CDR3 DNA is TGCGCCAGCAGTACTAGCCGTAACACCGGGGAGCTGTTTTTT. The chain recombines TRBV10-2 with TRBJ2-2, with D possibly being TRBD2 (6 bases). Germline V gene lookup returns CDR1 WSHSY and CDR2 SAAADI. CDR3 length: 14 residues. V was clipped by 5 bases and J by 2 bases, with 9 bases between them.

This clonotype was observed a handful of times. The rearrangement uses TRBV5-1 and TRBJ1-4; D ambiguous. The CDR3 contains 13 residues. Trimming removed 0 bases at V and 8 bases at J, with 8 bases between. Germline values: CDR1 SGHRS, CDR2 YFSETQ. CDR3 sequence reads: CASSLGVEEKLFF. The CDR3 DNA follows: TGCGCCAGCAGCTTGGGTGTTGAAGAAAAACTGTTTTTT.

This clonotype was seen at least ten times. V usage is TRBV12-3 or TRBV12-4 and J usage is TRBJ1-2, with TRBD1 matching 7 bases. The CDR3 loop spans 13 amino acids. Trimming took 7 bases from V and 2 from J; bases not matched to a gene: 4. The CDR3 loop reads CASTLTGNYGYTF. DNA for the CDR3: TGTGCCAGCACCCTGACAGGGAACTATGGCTACACCTTC.

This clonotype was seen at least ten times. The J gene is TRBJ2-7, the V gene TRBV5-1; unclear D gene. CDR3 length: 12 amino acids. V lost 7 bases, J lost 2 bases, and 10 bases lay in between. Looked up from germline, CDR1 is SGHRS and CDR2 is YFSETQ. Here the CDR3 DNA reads TGCGCCAGCCCAGGACGGACCTACGAGCAGTACGTC. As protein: CASPGRTYEQYV.

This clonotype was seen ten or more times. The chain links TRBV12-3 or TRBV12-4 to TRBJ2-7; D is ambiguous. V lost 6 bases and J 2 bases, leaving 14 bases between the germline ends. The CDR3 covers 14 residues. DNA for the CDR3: TGTGCCAGCAGCCCTCCCGGGTCGGCCTACGAGCAGTACTTC. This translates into CASSPPGSAYEQYF.

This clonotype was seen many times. CDR3: CASSGQSSTEAFF. The CDR3 nucleotides are TGTGCCAGCAGTGGGCAGTCTAGCACTGAAGCTTTCTTT. The rearrangement uses TRBV12-3 or TRBV12-4 and TRBJ1-1; D is uncertain. The CDR3 runs 13 residues. V dropped 5 bases and J dropped 4 bases, with 11 bases sitting between them.

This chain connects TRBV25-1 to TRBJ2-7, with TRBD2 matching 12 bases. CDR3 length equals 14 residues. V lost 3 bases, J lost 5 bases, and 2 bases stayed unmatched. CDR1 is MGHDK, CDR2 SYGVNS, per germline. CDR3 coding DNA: TGTGCCAGCAGTGAGCTAGCGGGAGGGGACGAGCAGTACTTC. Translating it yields CASSELAGGDEQYF.

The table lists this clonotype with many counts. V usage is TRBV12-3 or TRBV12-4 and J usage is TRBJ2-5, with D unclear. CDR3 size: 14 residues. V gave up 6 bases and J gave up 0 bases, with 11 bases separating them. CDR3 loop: CASSPGRYQETQYF. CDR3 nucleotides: TGTGCCAGCAGCCCCGGACGTTACCAAGAGACCCAGTACTTC.

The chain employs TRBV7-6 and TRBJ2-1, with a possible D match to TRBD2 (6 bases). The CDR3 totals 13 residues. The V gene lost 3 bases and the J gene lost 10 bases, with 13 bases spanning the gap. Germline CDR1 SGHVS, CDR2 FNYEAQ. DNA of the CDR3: TGTGCCAGCAGCTTCGGGCTAGCGCTGGAGCAGTTCTTC. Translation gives CASSFGLALEQFF.

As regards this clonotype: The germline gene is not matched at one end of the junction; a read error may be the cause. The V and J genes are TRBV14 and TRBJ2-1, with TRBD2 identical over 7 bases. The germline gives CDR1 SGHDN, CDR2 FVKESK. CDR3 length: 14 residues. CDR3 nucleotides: TGTGCCAGCAGCCTGGGACTACCTGACAATGAGAAGTTCTTC. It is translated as CASSLGLPDNEKFF.

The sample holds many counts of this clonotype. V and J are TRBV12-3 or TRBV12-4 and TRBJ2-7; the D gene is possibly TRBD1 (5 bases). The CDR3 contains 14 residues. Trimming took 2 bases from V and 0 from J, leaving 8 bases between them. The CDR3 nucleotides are TGTGCCAGCAGTTTATCAGGGCACTCCTACGAGCAGTACTTC. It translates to CASSLSGHSYEQYF.